This paragraph covers one T cell receptor (beta chain) sequence. Its antigen is undetermined. The sample belongs to a study of post-analysis software for immune sequencing data. Study-level results: Patients carried 5 or 6 TRBV segments more frequently than controls did, and TRBV5-6, TRBV5-1 and TRBV20-1 were among them.

Trimming took 0 bases from V and 8 from J; bases not matched to a gene: 7. CDR1 is LGHDT and CDR2 is YNNKEL in the germline V gene (reference sequence). The CDR3 covers 15 residues. TCR beta cDNA libraries had unique molecular identifiers. T cells numbering 1 to 10 million yielded around 500,000 cDNA molecules. A single record per CDR3 protein comes from TCRdb applying MiXCR to the PCR reads. The sample contains approximately 770,000 distinct CDR3 sequences, about 43% of which appear only once. The sequence was collected from a girl aged 5 to 17 with multiple sclerosis. The sample comprised blood. The chain links TRBV3-1 to TRBJ2-1, with 7 nucleotides matching TRBD2. This chain's CDR3 is CASSQDAGAGDEQFF. In DNA form, the CDR3 reads TGTGCCAGCAGCCAAGATGCGGGAGCGGGTGATGAGCAGTTCTTC.